This T cell receptor beta chain was captured in a study of T cells in localized non-small cell lung cancer. Study findings and constraints: Among blood samples, higher T cell density accompanied longer overall survival. Median around 60 top-100 tumor clones were shared with paired adjacent lung.

Details on this clone: Its antigen is currently unknown.

Libraries were prepared by immunoSEQ multiplex PCR; TCRdb keeps only in-frame clonotypes and omits some of them. This repertoire shows 23,000 or so clones, roughly 87% found once; its top ten account for approximately 32%. This material consisted of peripheral blood, taken before any cancer treatment. This TCR was sampled from a male donor aged 60 or over with stage I squamous cell lung carcinoma.

The CDR3 coding sequence is TGTGCCAGCAGCCGCACAGGGGGAGCGGGTTTTACCCTCCAAGAGACCCAGTACTTC. As protein: CASSRTGGAGFTLQETQYF. V is TRBV14 and J is TRBJ2-5; 8 nucleotides align to TRBD1. Losses at the gene ends were 4 bases for V and 1 base for J; bases not matched to a gene: 17. Germline CDR1 SGHDN, CDR2 FVKESK. The CDR3 extends over 19 amino acids.